Following are 28 T cell receptor beta chains from one sample sequenced in a study of beta chain features in type 1 diabetes. Reverse transcription of all isolated RNA meant that expressed TCRB transcripts were sequenced. Generated by immunoSEQ multiplex PCR, the TCRdb table keeps only in-frame clones and is missing some. The sample carries some 45,000 clones, about half recorded once. Input material: Tregs from blood. Source of these receptors: a woman between 18 and 29 years old in good health.

This chain uses TRBV27 with TRBJ2-7; TRBD2 matches 8 bases. V lost 5 bases to trimming and J lost 6 bases; unmatched junction nucleotides: 9. This CDR3 spans 14 amino acids. In germline, CDR1 is MNHEY, CDR2 SMNVEV (reference sequence). The CDR3 coding sequence is TGTGCCAGCAGTCGGGGGGGGCGCGCCAGCGAGCAGTACTTC. This sequence encodes CASSRGGRASEQYF.

The chain combines TRBV7-2 with TRBJ1-3; D is uncertain. V shed 5 bases and J shed 0 bases, with 11 bases lying between them. The CDR3 has 15 amino acids. Germline CDR1 and CDR2: SGHTA and FQGNSA. The CDR3 reads CASSLTRNSGNTIYF. Written as DNA, the CDR3 is TGTGCCAGCAGCCTGACACGGAACTCTGGAAACACCATATATTTT.

V usage is TRBV5-1 and J usage is TRBJ2-5; 9 bases fit TRBD2. This CDR3 spans 14 amino acids. V was pared by 4 bases and J by 5 bases, with 6 bases of the junction left unmatched. The germline gives CDR1 SGHRS, CDR2 YFSETQ. The CDR3 nucleotides read TGCGCCAGCAGCGTTAGCGGGAGTACTGAGACCCAGTACTTC. Protein sequence: CASSVSGSTETQYF.

The J gene is TRBJ1-2, the V gene TRBV6-5, with 7 nucleotides matching TRBD1. The V and J ends lost 6 bases and 4 bases, in that order; junction bases with no gene match: 8. Per the germline V gene, CDR1 is MNHEY and CDR2 is SVGAGI. The CDR3 loop spans 14 amino acids. Here the CDR3 reads CASSKRQGGYGYTF. DNA for the CDR3: TGTGCCAGCAGCAAAAGACAGGGAGGCTATGGCTACACCTTC.

V gene TRBV25-1 combines with J gene TRBJ2-6; perhaps TRBD1 as D (5 bases). V was clipped by 6 bases and J by 0 bases, with 15 bases between them. The CDR3 runs 17 residues. Germline V CDR1 and CDR2: MGHDK, SYGVNS. CDR3 region: CASSLAGQASGANVLTF. In nucleotides, the CDR3 is TGTGCCAGCAGCCTCGCAGGGCAGGCCTCTGGGGCCAACGTCCTGACTTTC.

The chain links TRBV7-2 to TRBJ2-3; D remains unclear. This CDR3 is built from 15 residues. V was pared by 1 base and J by 2 bases, with 10 bases between. From germline, CDR1 is SGHTA and CDR2 FQGNSA. CDR3 in DNA: TGTGCCAGCAGCTTAGATGGCAGATACACAGATACGCAGTATTTT. It is translated as CASSLDGRYTDTQYF.

This clone was seen only once. This sequence joins TRBV11-2 and TRBJ1-1; D is undetermined. The germline V gene encodes CDR1 SGHAT and CDR2 FQNNGV. This CDR3 contains 13 residues. Trimming left V 1 base short and J 1 base short, with 4 bases between. The CDR3 spells CASSLGQNTEAFF. The CDR3 DNA reads TGTGCCAGCAGCTTAGGTCAGAACACTGAAGCTTTCTTT. Drawing the rest from reference TRBV11-2 and TRBJ1-1, the complete variable domain is EAGVAQSPRYKIIEKRQSVAFWCNPISGHATLYWYQQILGQGPKLLIQFQNNGVVDDSQLPKDRFSAERLKGVDSTLKIQPAKLEDSAVYLCASSLGQNTEAFFGQGTRLTVV.

The chain has TRBV10-2 and TRBJ2-1; D is unclear. The V gene's germline CDR1 is WSHSY and CDR2 SAAADI. CDR3 length equals 15 residues. V was cut by 5 bases and J by 4 bases, with 15 bases left in between. CDR3 loop: CASSPGPPLYNEQFF. The CDR3 DNA reads TGCGCCAGCAGTCCGGGTCCTCCACTATACAATGAGCAGTTCTTC.

The V gene is TRBV19, the J gene TRBJ2-7; possible D gene TRBD1, 6 bases. The V end lost 7 bases, the J end lost 1 base, and 14 bases lay between the germline ends. The CDR3 runs 14 residues. Looked up from germline, CDR1 is LNHDA and CDR2 is SQIVND (reference sequence). The CDR3: CASTPGTPSYEQYF. CDR3 nucleotides: TGTGCCAGTACTCCCGGGACACCATCCTACGAGCAGTACTTC.

The chain uses TRBV19 and TRBJ2-6, with D uncertain. The V gene's germline CDR1 is LNHDA and CDR2 SQIVND (reference sequence). The CDR3 loop spans 15 amino acids. V gave up 5 bases and J gave up 3 bases, with 11 bases separating them. CDR3 sequence: CASSGQDGGANVLTF. In nucleotides, the CDR3 is TGTGCCAGTAGTGGCCAGGATGGTGGGGCCAACGTCCTGACTTTC.

The rearrangement links TRBV6-5 to TRBJ2-1, with D maybe TRBD2 (5 bases). Germline values: CDR1 MNHEY, CDR2 SVGAGI. This CDR3 comprises 15 residues. V shed 2 bases and J shed 2 bases, with 10 bases lying between them. This CDR3 is CASSYGAEAYNEQFF. DNA of the CDR3: TGTGCCAGCAGTTACGGAGCGGAAGCCTACAATGAGCAGTTCTTC.

In DNA, the CDR3 is TGTGCCAGCAGTTTACGGTTCCGGAACACTGAAGCTTTCTTT. Residues: CASSLRFRNTEAFF. This sequence joins TRBV27 and TRBJ1-1; D gene unclear. Trimming took 2 bases from V and 1 from J, leaving 8 bases between them. This CDR3 region has 14 residues. Germline values: CDR1 MNHEY, CDR2 SMNVEV (reference sequence).

This chain links TRBV6-1 with TRBJ2-5; the match to TRBD2 covers 8 bases. CDR1 and CDR2 (germline): MNHNS, SASEGT. Germline trimming cut 6 bases from V and 0 bases from J; bases unmatched to any gene: 6. The CDR3 has 15 amino acids. The CDR3 bases are TGTGCCAGCAGGGCCACTAGCGGAAACCAAGAGACCCAGTACTTC. This sequence encodes CASRATSGNQETQYF.

The V and J genes are TRBV27 and TRBJ1-5; TRBD1 aligns across 7 bases. The CDR3 is 14 amino acids. The V and J ends lost 6 bases and 6 bases, in that order; junction bases with no gene match: 8. Germline V CDR1 and CDR2: MNHEY, SMNVEV (reference sequence). The CDR3 spells CASSRQGGGQPQHF. The CDR3 DNA follows: TGTGCCAGCAGCCGACAGGGAGGCGGTCAGCCCCAGCATTTT.

V gene TRBV5-4 combines with J gene TRBJ2-1; TRBD2 matches 11 bases. Germline V gene sequence: CDR1 SGHNT, CDR2 YYREEE (reference sequence). The V segment lost 5 bases and the J segment 15 bases; nucleotides outside the gene matches: 10. The CDR3 runs 13 residues. CDR3 DNA: TGTGCCAGCAGTACTACTAGCGGGGGATTCCTGTTCTTC. Translated: CASSTTSGGFLFF.

The chain combines TRBV4-2 with TRBJ1-5, with D possibly being TRBD1 (6 bases). This CDR3 is built from 15 residues. Germline assignment: CDR1 LGHNA and CDR2 YNFKEQ. Trimming cost V 5 bases and J 3 bases, with 14 bases left between them. The CDR3 coding sequence is TGTGCCAGCAGCTTTTCACAGGGTTTCAATCAGCCCCAGCATTTT. This codes for CASSFSQGFNQPQHF.

This clone was counted a few times. The gene calls are TRBV7-2 and TRBJ2-1, with D possibly matching TRBD1 (6 bases). The V and J ends lost 3 bases and 4 bases respectively, with 19 bases between them. This CDR3 has 17 residues. CDR1 SGHTA and CDR2 FQGNSA come from the germline V gene. Here the CDR3 reads CASSFGVFDRRYNEQFF. CDR3 nucleotides: TGTGCCAGCAGCTTTGGCGTTTTTGACAGGAGATACAATGAGCAGTTCTTC.

The table lists this clone with a few counts. The CDR3 sequence is CASSPTSGRATDTQYF. The CDR3 bases are TGTGCCAGCTCACCAACTAGCGGGAGGGCCACAGATACGCAGTATTTT. This rearrangement joins TRBV18 to TRBJ2-3, with 13 bases identical to TRBD2. CDR3 length: 16 amino acids. The germline V gene has CDR1 KGHSH and CDR2 LQKENI. The ends lost 2 bases at V and 2 bases at J; junction bases unmatched: 1.

This rearrangement joins TRBV5-5 to TRBJ2-1, with 8 positions matching TRBD1. Germline V gene sequence: CDR1 SGHKS, CDR2 YYEKEE (reference sequence). The CDR3 is 14 residues long. J lost 7 bases, V lost 4 bases, and 7 bases had no gene match. The CDR3 region is CASSRSRGQNEQFF. The CDR3 coding sequence is TGTGCCAGCAGCAGAAGCAGGGGGCAGAATGAGCAGTTCTTC.

This clone showed up just a few times. This sequence joins TRBV7-9 and TRBJ2-7; tentative D call: TRBD1 (5 bases). Germline V lookup: CDR1 SEHNR, CDR2 FQNEAQ (reference sequence). The CDR3 consists of 15 residues. V lost 4 bases and J 0 bases, leaving 13 bases between the germline ends. CDR3 sequence (DNA): TGTGCCAGCAGCTCGAAGGGGCTCAGCTCCTACGAGCAGTACTTC. It translates to CASSSKGLSSYEQYF. Supplemented by reference TRBV7-9 and TRBJ2-7, the full variable domain reads DTGVSQNPRHKITKRGQNVTFRCDPISEHNRLYWYRQTLGQGPEFLTYFQNEAQLEKSRLLSDRFSAERPKGSFSTLEIQRTEQGDSAMYLCASSSKGLSSYEQYFGPGTRLTVT.

The chain uses TRBV18 and TRBJ2-5, with 9 bases identical to TRBD1. The J call is in doubt because the DNA end fits TRBJ2-7 better. Germline V CDR1 and CDR2: KGHSH, LQKENI. This CDR3 spans 14 amino acids. The CDR3 region is CASSRTGVGNEQYF. CDR3 DNA: TGTGCCAGCTCGAGGACAGGGGTTGGGAACGAGCAGTACTTC.

This clone has only a few counts. The V call is TRBV6-5, the J call TRBJ1-5; D possibly corresponds to TRBD1 (6 bases). Germline CDR1 reads MNHEY; CDR2 reads SVGAGI. This CDR3 has 16 amino acids. The V and J ends lost 0 bases and 1 base respectively, with 10 bases between them. The CDR3 DNA sequence: TGTGCCAGCAGTTACTCGGTCAGGGGAAGCAATCAGCCCCAGCATTTT. It yields the protein CASSYSVRGSNQPQHF.

This chain connects TRBV5-1 to TRBJ2-5, with D possibly matching TRBD1 (5 bases). This CDR3 spans 14 amino acids. The V end was cut by 2 bases, the J end by 0 bases, with 8 bases between. From germline, CDR1 is SGHRS and CDR2 YFSETQ. The CDR3 is CASSFYRNQETQYF. The DNA of the CDR3 is TGCGCCAGCAGCTTTTACAGGAACCAAGAGACCCAGTACTTC.

The rearrangement uses TRBV7-2 and TRBJ2-5, with TRBD2 as a possible D gene (6 bases). This CDR3 has 13 amino acids. CDR1 is SGHTA, CDR2 FQGNSA, per germline. Trimming removed 10 bases at V and 5 bases at J, with 17 bases between. The CDR3 spells CATGGAGEETQYF. The CDR3 region has the DNA TGTGCCACCGGCGGGGCAGGAGAGGAGACCCAGTACTTC.

This clone occurred a few times. This chain joins TRBV28 and TRBJ1-2, with TRBD1 matching 7 bases. CDR1 is MDHEN, CDR2 SYDVKM, per germline. The CDR3 loop spans 14 amino acids. V gave up 1 base and J gave up 2 bases; unmatched junction bases: 1. CDR3 bases: TGTGCCAGCAGTTTATTGGGACAGAACTATGGCTACACCTTC. It encodes CASSLLGQNYGYTF.

This clone was found once. The chain uses TRBV7-2 and TRBJ2-1, with a weak D call TRBD2 (5 bases). Germline CDR1 and CDR2: SGHTA and FQGNSA. V lost 2 bases and J lost 3, with 11 bases in between. The CDR3 totals 15 residues. The CDR3 nucleotides read TGTGCCAGCAGCTTACGCCAGCGGAACTACAATGAGCAGTTCTTC. This encodes CASSLRQRNYNEQFF.

This clone was seen a handful of times. The rearrangement joins TRBV9 to TRBJ2-3, with 8 bases identical to TRBD2. The CDR3 sequence is 15 residues long. Germline V lookup: CDR1 SGDLS, CDR2 YYNGEE. V was pared by 4 bases and J by 3 bases, with 7 bases of the junction left unmatched. The CDR3 sequence: CASSISGRSTDTQYF. The DNA of the CDR3 is TGTGCCAGCAGCATCAGCGGGAGAAGTACAGATACGCAGTATTTT.

This clone was picked up one time. The chain employs TRBV5-5 and TRBJ2-1; D gene uncertain. V gave up 1 base and J gave up 7 bases, with 6 bases separating them. Germline CDR1 is SGHKS and CDR2 is YYEKEE (reference sequence). The CDR3 is 12 residues long. CDR3 sequence (DNA): TGTGCCAGCAGCTTGATAGCTAATGAGCAGTTCTTC. Translating it yields CASSLIANEQFF.